These 10 T cell receptor beta chains came from one sample sequenced in a study of a mutant IDH1 vaccine in newly diagnosed glioma. Sequencing was performed with immunoSEQ multiplex PCR; in TCRdb, only in-frame clones are kept and a portion is missing. The data hold some 30,000 clones, with around 82% observed a single time. For these TCRs, the target antigens are not known. Time point denoted: week 35, safety follow-up. In the vaccine, a single dose held 300 ug of the mutant IDH1 20-mer peptide, along with topical imiquimod. Sample: PBMCs, taken from a glioma patient whose treatment included an IDH1 peptide vaccine. The receptors were gathered from a woman aged 35 to 49 with glioma.

This clone was detected once. The chain employs TRBV13 and TRBJ2-7, with D perhaps matching TRBD1 (5 bases). Per the germline V gene, CDR1 is PRHDT and CDR2 is FYEKMQ (reference sequence). The CDR3 totals 13 residues. V lost 3 bases and J lost 2, with 8 bases in between. The chain's CDR3 is CASSLADTYEQYF. The DNA of the CDR3 is TGTGCCAGCAGCTTGGCGGACACCTACGAGCAGTACTTC.

In this sample, this clone turned up once. This chain connects TRBV5-1 to TRBJ1-2, with 7 bases matching TRBD1. V trimming: 1 base; J trimming: 3 bases; junction bases outside the gene matches: 9. The germline gives CDR1 SGHRS, CDR2 YFSETQ. The CDR3 extends over 16 amino acids. The CDR3 region is CASSLSVGQEYYGYTF. As DNA, the CDR3 is TGCGCCAGCAGCTTGTCTGTTGGACAGGAATACTATGGCTACACCTTC.

The CDR3 sequence: CASSEGYEQYF. The CDR3 DNA reads TGTGCCAGCAGTGAAGGCTACGAGCAGTACTTC. The V call is TRBV25-1, the J call TRBJ2-7, with D hard to call. The CDR3 has 11 amino acids. Germline V gene lookup returns CDR1 MGHDK and CDR2 SYGVNS. Trimming took 2 bases from V and 3 from J, leaving 2 bases between them.

The V call is TRBV7-8, the J call TRBJ1-2; D gene ambiguous. This CDR3 comprises 14 residues. Germline CDR1 SGHVS, CDR2 FQNEAQ. V was clipped by 7 bases and J by 6 bases, with 18 bases between them. The chain's CDR3 is CASTLGRGGDGYTF. The CDR3 nucleotides are TGTGCCAGCACCCTCGGCCGGGGAGGCGATGGCTACACCTTC.

The chain is built from TRBV5-5 and TRBJ2-1, with D perhaps assigned TRBD1 or TRBD2 (5 bases each). This CDR3 is 17 amino acids long. The germline gives CDR1 SGHKS, CDR2 YYEKEE (reference sequence). V lost 4 bases and J lost 8, with 25 bases in between. In DNA form, the CDR3 reads TGTGCCAGCAGCCTATTGGGGCTGAGGGCCCAGAAGGATGAGCAGTTCTTC. It specifies CASSLLGLRAQKDEQFF.

This clone showed up just a few times. The V and J genes are TRBV6-1 and TRBJ1-1; TRBD1 matches 8 bases. Germline lookup yields CDR1 MNHNS and CDR2 SASEGT. This CDR3 comprises 12 residues. Trimming removed 5 bases from V and 11 bases from J; junction bases left unmatched: 7. The CDR3 bases are TGTGCCAGCAGTCGGGACAGGAGAGGGGCTTTCTTT. It is translated as CASSRDRRGAFF.

In its sample, this clone was seen once. This CDR3 reads CASSAGDPGGELFF. CDR3 nucleotide sequence: TGTGCCAGCAGCGCCGGGGACCCGGGCGGGGAGCTGTTTTTT. V and J are TRBV5-4 and TRBJ2-2; D might be TRBD1 or TRBD2, each matching 5 bases. Germline V gene lookup returns CDR1 SGHNT and CDR2 YYREEE (reference sequence). CDR3 size: 14 residues. V lost 4 bases and J 7 bases, leaving 14 bases between the germline ends.

Concerning this clone: The identical CDR3 is also encoded by other nucleotide sequences in the sample. The chain has TRBV5-4 and TRBJ2-7; TRBD1 aligns across 9 bases. The CDR3 runs to 14 residues. The V segment lost 2 bases and the J segment 6 bases; nucleotides outside the gene matches: 6. Germline CDR1 reads SGHNT; CDR2 reads YYREEE (reference sequence). The CDR3 loop is CASSFSGTGSEQYF. As DNA, the CDR3 is TGTGCCAGCAGCTTTTCCGGGACAGGGTCCGAGCAGTACTTC.

The sample holds a few counts of this clone. The chain recombines TRBV5-1 with TRBJ1-2; TRBD1 agrees at 7 bases. The germline V gene has CDR1 SGHRS and CDR2 YFSETQ. Germline trimming cut 4 bases from V and 8 bases from J; bases unmatched to any gene: 17. The CDR3 spans 16 residues. The CDR3, as DNA: TGCGCCAGCAGCCCTTGGGGGACAGACCCATTTAAAGGCTACACCTTC. Translated: CASSPWGTDPFKGYTF.

This chain links TRBV5-6 with TRBJ1-1; D is uncertain. In germline, CDR1 is SGHDT, CDR2 YYEEEE. V was cut by 2 bases and J by 7 bases, with 6 bases left in between. The CDR3 sequence is 11 residues long. The CDR3 bases are TGTGCCAGCAGCTTTGAAAATGAAGCTTTCTTT. The encoded protein is CASSFENEAFF. The full variable domain, with the rest looked up from reference TRBV5-6 and TRBJ1-1, is DAGVTQSPTHLIKTRGQQVTLRCSPKSGHDTVSWYQQALGQGPQFIFQYYEEEERQRGNFPDRFSGHQFPNYSSELNVNALLLGDSALYLCASSFENEAFFGQGTRLTVV.